Sequencing of this T cell receptor beta chain was carried out in a study of cytomegalovirus exposure and HLA in healthy donors. Study-wide background: An early release of data contained some 80 million unique TCRs, which came from HLA-typed donors.

This PCR relied on a set of 60 Vbeta primers and 13 Jbeta primers. Only in-frame clones appear in the TCRdb table, and some are missing; sequencing was by immunoSEQ multiplex PCR. The record lists 70,000 or so clones, of which the ten most abundant hold under 3%. The V end lost 4 bases, the J end lost 2 bases, and 9 bases lay between the germline ends. The CDR3 totals 14 residues. CDR1 is ENHRY and CDR2 is SYGVKD in the germline V gene. The receptor was isolated from a middle-aged man in good health and CMV-seronegative. Material: PBMCs. The rearrangement links TRBV10-3 to TRBJ1-5; a possible D gene is TRBD1 (6 bases). The CDR3 is CAISGAGGNQPQHF. CDR3 DNA sequence: TGTGCCATCAGTGGGGCAGGGGGCAATCAGCCCCAGCATTTT.